A selection of T cell receptor beta chains follows, all from one sample in a study of T cells in Graves' hyperthyroidism and ophthalmopathy. TCRdb ran MiXCR on the multiplex PCR reads and lists one entry per CDR3 protein. The table records around 350,000 distinct CDR3 sequences, about 15% of them present only once. The sequenced sample consisted of blood. These receptors all stem from a woman in her 30s with Graves' ophthalmopathy. Both conserved end residues are part of each CDR3. The D gene is left open where the match is weak. Clone size, where shown, is once, few, many, or a class for clones that have expanded.

>many|TRBJ1-3|TRBV10-3|NA
CAISPGRREQLSGNTIYF
TGTGCCATCAGCCCAGGGAGGCGGGAACAACTCTCTGGAAACACCATATATTTT
>many|TRBJ2-7|TRBV10-3|TRBD2
CAISEKSGGAREQYF
TGTGCCATCAGTGAGAAGAGCGGGGGGGCTCGCGAGCAGTACTTC
>NA|TRBJ1-5|TRBV5-6|NA
CASSLSAGGSRYNQPQHF
TGTGCCAGCAGCTTGAGCGCGGGGGGCAGCCGCTACAATCAGCCCCAGCATTTT
>many|TRBJ2-1|TRBV18|NA
CASSETGREQFF
TGTGCCAGTTCCGAGACAGGCCGCGAGCAGTTCTTC
>few|TRBJ1-5|TRBV4-1|NA
CASSPSGALYSNQPQHF
TGCGCCAGCAGCCCGTCTGGGGCTTTATATAGCAATCAGCCCCAGCATTTT
>many|TRBJ1-3|TRBV11-2|NA
CASGQTGNTIYF
TGTGCCAGCGGGCAGACTGGAAACACCATATATTTT
>many|TRBJ2-5|TRBV5-8|NA
CASSLAGGLETQYF
TGTGCCAGCAGCTTGGCGGGGGGCTTGGAGACCCAGTACTTC
>many|TRBJ1-1|TRBV6-1|NA
CASRDSSGAFF
TGTGCCAGCAGGGACTCAAGCGGAGCTTTCTTT
>NA|TRBJ1-4|TRBV19|NA
CASSIPGNEKLFF
TGTGCCAGTAGTATACCAGGGAATGAAAAACTGTTTTTT
>many|TRBJ2-3|TRBV28|NA
CASSHSQRADTQYF
TGTGCCAGCAGCCACAGCCAGCGGGCAGATACGCAGTATTTT
>many|TRBJ1-2|TRBV7-9|NA
CASSLSLRDGYTF
TGTGCCAGCAGCTTGTCTTTGCGGGATGGCTACACCTTC
>many|TRBJ2-7|TRBV7-2|NA
CASSLDLGFEQYF
TGTGCCAGCAGCTTAGATTTGGGATTCGAGCAGTACTTC